Sequencing of this T cell receptor beta chain was carried out in a study of cytomegalovirus exposure and HLA in healthy donors. Germline V gene sequence: CDR1 LNHDA, CDR2 SQIVND (reference sequence). CDR3 length equals 17 residues. With V trimmed by 3 bases and J by 4 bases, 11 bases remained unmatched. Study results and caveats: Follow-up analysis found HLA locus-dependent TCR association rates, highest for DRB1 and lowest for HLA-C.

The sample holds a few counts of this clone. The antigen is unknown. Primers: 60 Vbeta forward and 13 Jbeta reverse. Profiled with immunoSEQ multiplex PCR; TCRdb holds only in-frame clones, not every one. Counted here are roughly 200,000 clones, around 75% occurring once; the ten biggest clones make up about 3%. The sample taken for sequencing was PBMCs. This chain joins TRBV19 and TRBJ2-1; TRBD2 matches 8 bases. The TCR comes from a male donor in good health and CMV-seronegative. In DNA form, the CDR3 reads TGTGCCAGTAGTATCTCGATCAAGCGGGGGAGATACAATGAGCAGTTCTTC. Protein: CASSISIKRGRYNEQFF.